The entry that follows covers one T cell receptor (beta chain) sequence. PCR involved 60 Vbeta and 13 Jbeta primers. Profiled with immunoSEQ multiplex PCR; TCRdb holds only in-frame clones, not every one. The sample records 100,000 to 150,000 clones, around 80% being singletons. This sample stems from a study of cytomegalovirus exposure and HLA in healthy donors. CDR1 is SNHLY and CDR2 is FYNNEI in the germline V gene. The CDR3 contains 15 residues. V dropped 6 bases and J dropped 7; count of bases not matched to a gene: 13. The sequenced material came from PBMCs. This sequence originates from a man aged 25 to 40 in good health and CMV-seronegative. This rearrangement joins TRBV2 to TRBJ2-7; 9 nucleotides agree with TRBD1. DNA for the CDR3: TGTGCCAGCAGCGAGGGGGGGACAGGGAAGAGTGAGCAGTACTTC. Protein: CASSEGGTGKSEQYF.